This TCR beta chain appears in the sequencing data of a study of OX40 agonist ivuxolimab in advanced cancers. About the full investigation: Ivuxolimab was a fully human IgG2 agonistic monoclonal antibody targeting the costimulatory receptor OX40 (CD134). Of the 50 to 55 dose-escalation patients, hepatocellular carcinoma was present in 19, melanoma in roughly 15, renal cell carcinoma in 9 and head and neck cancer in 9. Prior anti-PD-1, anti-PD-L1 or anti-CTLA-4 therapy was permitted, and checkpoint inhibitors had been received by about two fifths of dose-escalation patients. In the dose-escalation cohort, approximately 80% of patients were male, and the mean age was around 65 years with a range of roughly 20 to 85. Partial responses occurred in three dose-escalation patients: two with cutaneous melanoma and one with hepatocellular carcinoma. The monotherapy dose-escalation portion (N ≈ 52 patients) of the phase I ivuxolimab trial is reported in the paper. Peripheral TCRbeta sequencing was intended to test whether TCR sequence diversity was altered and clonal T-cell expansion was caused by ivuxolimab. Intravenous ivuxolimab was administered to patients every 2 weeks at six dose levels: 0.01, 0.1, 0.3, 1.5, 3 and 10 mg/kg. Study-wide findings and limitations: At doses of 0.1 to 3.0 mg/kg, clonal expansion of both CD4+ and CD8+ blood T cells was observed from baseline to week 6. In the 0.1-3.0 mg/kg groups, partial responders had among the lowest normalized peripheral clonal expansion, particularly in CD8+ T cells. Which antigens the clonally expanded peripheral T cells were specific for was not determined. Low levels of normalized T-cell clonal expansion were also seen in some patients who did not respond. On average, CD8+ T cells showed more expanded clones than CD4+ T cells after ivuxolimab.

Genomic DNA was extracted from sorted cells for sequencing of the TCRbeta CDR3 region. TCRbeta CDR3 regions were sequenced using the immunoSEQ Assay. TCRdb took this table from immuneACCESS and kept in-frame rearrangements with V and J called. Such tables lack part of the clones; where checked against another copy, unresolved V genes explain under half of the gap, and the rest is unexplained. The table for this sample lists about 98,000 clones; roughly nine tenths of them were counted only once. The top ten hold 0.82% of the sample. Details on this clone: Its antigen is unknown. Base qualities are not at hand, and no much larger clone is one base apart.

Patients with a history of autoimmune disease or receiving systemic immunosuppression were excluded from the trial. In every dose cohort, peripheral blood was drawn for TCR sequencing at baseline, cycle 4 day 1, and cycle 7 day 1. Samples came from an open-label, multicenter, first-in-human phase I dose-escalation trial of ivuxolimab. Adults with locally advanced or metastatic melanoma, renal cell carcinoma, hepatocellular carcinoma or head and neck squamous cell carcinoma were enrolled in the trial. Before TCR sequencing, CD4+ T cells and CD8+ T cells were sorted from peripheral blood as separate populations. From the cysteine up to the phenylalanine, the CDR3 has a length of 14 residues. The retained sequence is limited to the CDR3, 42 bases, with the frame set at the first base. Trimming at the junction amounts to 6 bases on V and 2 bases on J, and the germline ends lie 13 bases apart. CDR1 and CDR2 were assigned from the germline V gene as MGHRA and YSYEKL.

The chain links TRBV4-1 with TRBJ1-2, with the D segment identity uncertain. The sample here was CD4+ or CD8+ T cells sorted from blood, taken in a trial of the OX40 agonist ivuxolimab. This clonotype was obtained from an adult with an advanced solid tumor such as melanoma, head and neck, liver or kidney cancer. The CDR3 region has the sequence CASRPADGNYGYTF. The DNA is as follows: TGCGCCAGCAGGCCCGCCGACGGAAACTATGGCTACACCTTC.